The rows below give T cell receptor beta chains drawn from one sample of a study of shared clonotypes between healthy human individuals. Measured with immunoSEQ multiplex PCR; TCRdb has only the in-frame clones, and not every one. The sample records around 2,000,000 clones, roughly 94% being singletons. The source material was naive CD4+ T cells sorted from blood. These receptors came from a man aged 18 to 30 in good health. Both conserved end residues are part of each CDR3. A D gene is named only where the DNA matches it firmly. Only some rows state a clone size, as once, few, many or a class for expanded clones.

TRBV5-1	TRBJ2-3	NA	NA	CASSFSGPTDTQYF	TGCGCCAGCAGCTTTAGCGGACCCACAGATACGCAGTATTTT
TRBV28	TRBJ2-1	TRBD2	NA	CASISRGVSYNEQFF	TGTGCCAGCATCTCGCGGGGGGTATCCTACAATGAGCAGTTCTTC
TRBV27	TRBJ1-2	NA	NA	CASSTGQIRANYGYTF	TGTGCCAGCAGTACCGGACAGATTAGAGCTAACTATGGCTACACCTTC
TRBV5-3	TRBJ2-6	NA	NA	CARELKCEQSRANVLTF	TGTGCCAGAGAACTCAAGTGTGAACAAAGTCGGGCCAACGTCCTGACTTTC
TRBV2	TRBJ1-1	NA	NA	CASSEGGSTEAFF	TGTGCCAGCAGTGAAGGGGGATCCACTGAAGCTTTCTTT
TRBV18	TRBJ2-7	NA	NA	CASSPDNSPYEQYF	TGTGCCAGCTCACCAGATAACTCCCCCTACGAGCAGTACTTC
TRBV30	TRBJ2-3	NA	once	CAWTRGKADTQYF	TGTGCCTGGACAAGGGGCAAGGCAGATACGCAGTATTTT
TRBV27	TRBJ1-2	NA	once	CASSFRAGGGYGYTF	TGTGCCAGCAGTTTCAGGGCCGGGGGGGGCTATGGCTACACCTTC
TRBV10-1	TRBJ2-1	TRBD1	NA	CASSEYTGQGHNEQFF	TGCGCCAGCAGTGAGTACACGGGACAGGGCCACAATGAGCAGTTCTTC
TRBV11-2	TRBJ2-7	TRBD2	once	CASIAGVEYEQYF	TGTGCCAGCATCGCGGGGGTGGAGTACGAGCAGTACTTC
TRBV7-2	TRBJ2-1	NA	NA	CASSLRRPPRLAHNEQFF	TGTGCCAGCAGCTTAAGGAGGCCCCCGCGACTTGCCCACAATGAGCAGTTCTTC
TRBV11-2	TRBJ2-2	NA	NA	CASSLDLLNTGELFF	TGTGCCAGCAGCTTAGATTTGCTGAACACCGGGGAGCTGTTTTTT
TRBV9	TRBJ2-3	TRBD2	NA	CASSVATGLAGGPSTDTQYF	TGTGCCAGCAGCGTAGCTACGGGACTAGCGGGAGGCCCTAGCACAGATACGCAGTATTTT
TRBV18	TRBJ2-5	TRBD2	once	CASSPPGLAGGQGTQYF	TGTGCCAGCTCACCGCCCGGACTAGCGGGAGGTCAGGGGACCCAGTACTTC
TRBV30	TRBJ1-1	NA	NA	CAYSRGISTEAFF	TGTGCCTACAGTAGGGGGATCTCCACTGAAGCTTTCTTT
TRBV6-5	TRBJ1-1	NA	NA	CASRVGARTEAFF	TGTGCCAGCAGGGTTGGGGCACGGACTGAAGCTTTCTTT
TRBV7-9	TRBJ1-6	TRBD1	NA	CASRQGGADNSPLHF	TGTGCCAGCAGGCAAGGGGGCGCGGATAATTCACCCCTCCACTTT
TRBV2	TRBJ2-5	NA	NA	CASLLSVVQETQYF	TGTGCCAGTCTCCTCTCAGTAGTCCAAGAGACCCAGTACTTC
TRBV28	TRBJ1-2	NA	once	CASSFRQIGHGYTF	TGTGCCAGCAGTTTTAGGCAGATTGGGCATGGCTACACCTTC
TRBV15	TRBJ1-5	NA	NA	CATSRLEGNQPQHF	TGTGCCACCAGCAGATTGGAGGGCAATCAGCCCCAGCATTTT
TRBV10-3	TRBJ2-5	NA	NA	CAISRYQETQYF	TGTGCCATCAGCCGGTACCAAGAGACCCAGTACTTC
TRBV6-5	TRBJ2-1	TRBD2	NA	CASSYSPSGGTGEQFF	TGTGCCAGCAGTTACTCGCCTAGCGGGGGAACAGGTGAGCAGTTCTTC
TRBV7-9	TRBJ1-5	TRBD1	NA	CASSLGRGQGAGQPQHF	TGTGCCAGCAGCTTGGGCCGCGGACAGGGGGCAGGACAGCCCCAGCATTTT
TRBV28	TRBJ2-1	NA	NA	CASSLNARYNEQFF	TGTGCCAGCAGTTTAAATGCCAGATACAATGAGCAGTTCTTC
TRBV11-2	TRBJ2-1	TRBD2	NA	CASSRTTSFLAGGGNEQFF	TGTGCCAGCAGCCGAACCACTTCCTTCCTAGCGGGGGGCGGGAATGAGCAGTTCTTC
TRBV7-9	TRBJ2-7	NA	NA	CASSLARDGGQYF	TGTGCCAGCAGCCTAGCCCGGGACGGCGGTCAGTACTTC
TRBV15	TRBJ2-7	TRBD1	NA	CATSSGQGNYEQYF	TGTGCCACCAGCTCGGGACAGGGAAACTACGAGCAGTACTTC
TRBV5-1	TRBJ2-1	TRBD2	NA	CASSSTTSGASREQFF	TGCGCCAGCAGCTCCACGACTAGCGGGGCTTCGCGTGAGCAGTTCTTC
TRBV7-2	TRBJ1-1	NA	NA	CASSFQANTEAFF	TGTGCCAGCAGCTTCCAGGCGAACACTGAAGCTTTCTTT
TRBV28	TRBJ2-7	NA	NA	CASTRLVPYEQYF	TGTGCCAGCACCAGACTAGTCCCCTACGAGCAGTACTTC
TRBV5-4	TRBJ2-1	TRBD2	NA	CASSLVGSGDAEQFF	TGTGCCAGCAGCTTGGTAGGTAGCGGGGACGCGGAGCAGTTCTTC
TRBV6-6	TRBJ2-7	TRBD1	NA	CASSYYITGGSYEQYF	TGTGCCAGCAGTTATTACATTACAGGGGGCTCCTACGAGCAGTACTTC
TRBV2	TRBJ1-1	NA	NA	CASRGFGQNTEAFF	TGTGCCAGCAGGGGTTTTGGACAGAACACTGAAGCTTTCTTT
TRBV6-1	TRBJ2-7	NA	NA	CAEGSDSYEQYF	TGTGCCGAAGGTAGCGACTCCTACGAGCAGTACTTC
TRBV4-3	TRBJ1-5	NA	NA	CASSLRRDPLPNQPQHF	TGCGCCAGCAGCCTACGCCGGGACCCCCTCCCGAATCAGCCCCAGCATTTT
TRBV5-4	TRBJ1-1	TRBD1	NA	CASSGGTGVNTEAFF	TGTGCCAGCAGCGGGGGGACAGGGGTGAACACTGAAGCTTTCTTT
TRBV10-3	TRBJ2-7	NA	NA	CATQSLPSYEQYF	TGTGCCACCCAGAGTCTCCCCTCCTACGAGCAGTACTTC
TRBV5-1	TRBJ1-1	NA	NA	CASSLAAGNTEAFF	TGCGCCAGCAGCTTGGCCGCCGGGAACACTGAAGCTTTCTTT
TRBV7-2	TRBJ2-3	NA	NA	CASSLRASAGTDTQYF	TGTGCCAGCAGCTTAAGGGCCTCCGCGGGCACAGATACGCAGTATTTT
TRBV18	TRBJ2-7	NA	NA	CASSLGQIYEQYF	TGTGCCAGCTCACTAGGACAGATCTACGAGCAGTACTTC
TRBV6-1	TRBJ2-1	TRBD2	NA	CASSVLAGAPNEQFF	TGTGCCAGCAGTGTACTAGCGGGGGCCCCCAATGAGCAGTTCTTC
TRBV30	TRBJ1-1	NA	NA	CAWSAAGNTEAFF	TGTGCCTGGAGTGCGGCAGGGAACACTGAAGCTTTCTTT
TRBV19	TRBJ1-2	NA	once	CASSEQGYGGGYTF	TGTGCCAGTAGTGAACAGGGATACGGCGGTGGCTACACCTTC
TRBV28	TRBJ2-4	NA	NA	CASSRTLVLAKNIQYF	TGTGCCAGCAGTCGGACGCTAGTACTAGCCAAAAACATTCAGTACTTC
TRBV5-1	TRBJ1-6	NA	NA	CASSLTSDNSPLHF	TGCGCCAGCAGCTTGACGTCAGATAATTCACCCCTCCACTTT
TRBV27	TRBJ1-2	NA	NA	CASSLRQGNFGYTF	TGTGCCAGCAGTTTACGTCAGGGGAATTTTGGCTACACCTTC
TRBV6-1	TRBJ1-2	TRBD1	once	CASSGQGPVDYTF	TGTGCCAGCAGTGGACAGGGCCCCGTCGACTACACCTTC
TRBV10-2	TRBJ2-7	TRBD2	NA	CASSEGLAFEQYF	TGCGCCAGCAGTGAGGGACTAGCGTTCGAGCAGTACTTC
TRBV30	TRBJ1-5	TRBD1	NA	CAWSQRQGTGDNQPQHF	TGTGCCTGGAGTCAAAGACAGGGGACAGGGGACAATCAGCCCCAGCATTTT
TRBV11-3	TRBJ1-2	NA	NA	CASSDWGALGYTF	TGTGCCAGCAGCGACTGGGGGGCCCTTGGCTACACCTTC